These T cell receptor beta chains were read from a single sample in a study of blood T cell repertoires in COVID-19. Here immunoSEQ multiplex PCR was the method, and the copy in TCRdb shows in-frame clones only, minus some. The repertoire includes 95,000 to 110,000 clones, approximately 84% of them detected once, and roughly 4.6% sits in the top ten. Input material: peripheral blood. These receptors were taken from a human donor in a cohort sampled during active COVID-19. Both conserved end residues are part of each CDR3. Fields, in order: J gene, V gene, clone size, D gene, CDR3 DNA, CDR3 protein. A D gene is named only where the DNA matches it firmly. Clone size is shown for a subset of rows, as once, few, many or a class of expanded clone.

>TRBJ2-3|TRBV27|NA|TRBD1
TGTGCCAGCAGTTTAGGGGACAGGCTAAGCACAGATACGCAGTATTTT
CASSLGDRLSTDTQYF
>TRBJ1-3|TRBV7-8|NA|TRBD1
TGTGCCAGCAGCCACGGGACAGGGCCTGGAAACACCATATATTTT
CASSHGTGPGNTIYF
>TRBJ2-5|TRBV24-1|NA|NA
TGTGCCACCAGTGAGGCGGTTCAAGAGACCCAGTACTTC
CATSEAVQETQYF
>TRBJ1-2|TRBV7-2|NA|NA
TGTGCCAGCAGCCTCGGTAGAGATGGCTACACCTTC
CASSLGRDGYTF
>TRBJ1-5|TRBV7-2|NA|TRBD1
TGTGCCAGCAGCCAGCAGGGGACAGGGAAGGCTCAGCCCCAGCATTTT
CASSQQGTGKAQPQHF
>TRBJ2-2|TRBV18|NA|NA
TGTGCCAGCTCACCTCTGGCACCGCGGGTCGCCGGGGAGCTGTTTTTT
CASSPLAPRVAGELFF
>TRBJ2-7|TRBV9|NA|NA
TGTGCCAGCAGCCCCGGAGCGTCCTACGAGCAGTACTTC
CASSPGASYEQYF
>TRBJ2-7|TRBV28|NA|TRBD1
TGTGCCAGCAGGGGGACAGCCACCTACGAGCAGTACTTC
CASRGTATYEQYF
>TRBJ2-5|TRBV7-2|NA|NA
TGTGCCAGCAGCTTAGTGCGGCGCCGCCAAGAGACCCAGTACTTC
CASSLVRRRQETQYF
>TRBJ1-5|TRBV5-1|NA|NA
TGCGCCAGCAGCTTGGATGGTCGGTCGGAGCAGCCCCAGCATTTT
CASSLDGRSEQPQHF
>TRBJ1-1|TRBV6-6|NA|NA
TGTGCCAGCAGTCCCGTGGGAGGGGAAGCTTTCTTT
CASSPVGGEAFF
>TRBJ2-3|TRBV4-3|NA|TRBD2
TGCGCCAGCAGCCTACAAGCTGGGACTAGCGGGAGAACAGATACGCAGTATTTT
CASSLQAGTSGRTDTQYF
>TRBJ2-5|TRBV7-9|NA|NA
TGTGCCAGCCGACTCATCGGCGCGGGGTTACAAGAGACCCAGTACTTC
CASRLIGAGLQETQYF
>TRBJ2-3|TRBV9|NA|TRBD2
TGTGCCAGCAGCGCCTCTACCGGGACTACCACAGATACGCAGTATTTT
CASSASTGTTTDTQYF
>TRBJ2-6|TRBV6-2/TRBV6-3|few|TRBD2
TGTGCCAGCAGTACGGGACTAGCGGGAGTGAGTGGGGCCAACGTCCTGACTTTC
CASSTGLAGVSGANVLTF